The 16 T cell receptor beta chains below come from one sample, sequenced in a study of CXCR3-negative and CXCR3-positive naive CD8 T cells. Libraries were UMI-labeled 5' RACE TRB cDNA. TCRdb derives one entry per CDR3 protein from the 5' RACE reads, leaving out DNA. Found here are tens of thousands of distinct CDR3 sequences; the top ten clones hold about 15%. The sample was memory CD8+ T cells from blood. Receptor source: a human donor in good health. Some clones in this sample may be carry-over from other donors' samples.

The CDR3 sequence: CASLLAAYNEQFF. The chain employs TRBV12-3 or TRBV12-4 and TRBJ2-1; TCRdb outputs TRBD2, but without DNA this stays unchecked. The CDR3 has 13 residues.

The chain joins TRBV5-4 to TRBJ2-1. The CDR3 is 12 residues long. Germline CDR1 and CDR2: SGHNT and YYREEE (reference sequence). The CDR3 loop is CASSMKFSEQFF.

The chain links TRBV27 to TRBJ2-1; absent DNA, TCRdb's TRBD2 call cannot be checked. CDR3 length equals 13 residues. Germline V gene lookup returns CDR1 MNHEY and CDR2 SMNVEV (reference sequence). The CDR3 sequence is CASVAGSYNEQFF.

CDR3 sequence reads: CASSQALAGEFYEQYF. J is TRBJ2-7 and V is TRBV4-3; the TCRdb D gene call, TRBD2, has no DNA to confirm it. CDR1 and CDR2 (germline): LGHNA, YSLEER. The length of the CDR3 is 16 residues.

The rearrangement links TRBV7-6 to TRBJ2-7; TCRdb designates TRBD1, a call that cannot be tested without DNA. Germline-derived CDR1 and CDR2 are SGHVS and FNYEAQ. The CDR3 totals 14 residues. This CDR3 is CASSQGQGQDEQYF.

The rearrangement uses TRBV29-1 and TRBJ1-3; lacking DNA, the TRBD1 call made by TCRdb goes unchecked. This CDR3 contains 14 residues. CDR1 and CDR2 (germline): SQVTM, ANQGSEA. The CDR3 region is CSVVEGDSGNTIYF.

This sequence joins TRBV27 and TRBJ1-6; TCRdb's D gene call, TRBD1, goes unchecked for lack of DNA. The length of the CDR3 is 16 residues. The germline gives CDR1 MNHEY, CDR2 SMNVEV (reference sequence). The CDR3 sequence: CASSLSQGSYNSPLHF.

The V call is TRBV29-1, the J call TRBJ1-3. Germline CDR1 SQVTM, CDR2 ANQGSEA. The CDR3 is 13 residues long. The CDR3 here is CSVKTALGNTIYF.

The CDR3 here is CASSQGRGTADEQYF. The chain is built from TRBV3-1 and TRBJ2-7; TCRdb's D call, TRBD1, is unchecked because there is no DNA. Germline CDR1 is LGHDT and CDR2 is YNNKEL (reference sequence). The CDR3 spans 15 residues.

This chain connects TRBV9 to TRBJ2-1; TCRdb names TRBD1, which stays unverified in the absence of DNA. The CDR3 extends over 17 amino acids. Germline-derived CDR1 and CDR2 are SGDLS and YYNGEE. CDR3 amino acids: CASSDGVGGLADNEQFF.

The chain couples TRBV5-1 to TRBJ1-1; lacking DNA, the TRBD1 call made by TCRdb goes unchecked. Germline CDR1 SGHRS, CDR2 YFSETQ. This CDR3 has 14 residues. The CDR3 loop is CASSSFDSTTEAFF.

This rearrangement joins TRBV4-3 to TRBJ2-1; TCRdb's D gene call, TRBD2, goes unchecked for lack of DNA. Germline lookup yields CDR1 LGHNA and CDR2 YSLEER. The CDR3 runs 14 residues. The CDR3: CASSQGDWPNEQFF.

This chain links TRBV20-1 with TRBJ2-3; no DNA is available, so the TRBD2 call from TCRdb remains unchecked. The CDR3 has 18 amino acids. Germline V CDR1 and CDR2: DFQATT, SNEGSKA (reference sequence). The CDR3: CSANGLAGYGSDTDTQYF.

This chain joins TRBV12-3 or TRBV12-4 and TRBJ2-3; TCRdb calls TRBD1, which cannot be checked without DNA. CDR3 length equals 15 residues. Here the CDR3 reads CASSFGTIRADTQYF.

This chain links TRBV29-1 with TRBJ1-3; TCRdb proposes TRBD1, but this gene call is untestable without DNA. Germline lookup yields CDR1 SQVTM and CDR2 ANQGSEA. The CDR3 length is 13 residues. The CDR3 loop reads CSVTGDSGNTIYF. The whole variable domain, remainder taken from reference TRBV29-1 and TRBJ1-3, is SAVISQKPSRDICQRGTSLTIQCQVDSQVTMMFWYRQQPGQSLTLIATANQGSEATYESGFVIDKFPISRPNLTFSTLTVSNMSPEDSSIYLCSVTGDSGNTIYFGEGSWLTVV.

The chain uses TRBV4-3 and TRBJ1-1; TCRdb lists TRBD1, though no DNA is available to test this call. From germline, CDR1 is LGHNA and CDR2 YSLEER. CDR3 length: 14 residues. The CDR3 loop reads CASSQDSSTGIAFF.